This T cell receptor (beta chain) emerged from a study of blood T cell repertoires in COVID-19. For the study at large: Specimens from acute and convalescent COVID-19 originated in the United States, Italy and Spain.

Clones were read by immunoSEQ multiplex PCR, and TCRdb kept only the in-frame ones, dropping some. The sample holds roughly 300,000 clones, about 90% seen once. The CDR3 sequence is 15 residues long. Looked up from germline, CDR1 is MDHEN and CDR2 is SYDVKM. V lost 4 bases, J lost 0 bases, and 10 bases lay in between. The chain is built from TRBV28 and TRBJ1-5, with a weak D call TRBD1 (5 bases). This clonotype originated in a woman aged 45-59 years who had recovered from COVID-19. The sequenced sample consisted of peripheral blood. The CDR3 reads CASSSGGVSNQPQHF. The CDR3 DNA follows: TGTGCCAGCAGTTCCGGGGGAGTTAGCAATCAGCCCCAGCATTTT.